This T cell receptor beta chain was sequenced during a study of shared clonotypes between healthy human individuals. For this clone: Its target is unknown.

Study-level points and caveats: Compared with memory subsets, naive subsets generally had larger estimated richness. Some clonotypes were shared by all four sorted-subset donors, while others were not shared. The non-shared ones had lower generation probabilities than the shared ones.

Assay used: immunoSEQ multiplex PCR; TCRdb lists only in-frame clones, some missing. The data hold almost 750,000 clones, with over 55% observed a single time. The CDR3 contains 12 residues. Trimming removed 7 bases at V and 2 bases at J, with 9 bases between. Germline V gives CDR1 MRHNA, CDR2 SNTAGT. V gene TRBV6-4 combines with J gene TRBJ2-7; D ambiguous. Sequenced input: memory CD4+ T cells sorted from blood. Described subset: CD45RA-negative fraction. This receptor was obtained from a woman in her twenties or thirties in good health. CDR3 DNA sequence: TGTGCCAGCAACGAGCTCGCCTACGAGCAGTACTTC. It encodes CASNELAYEQYF.